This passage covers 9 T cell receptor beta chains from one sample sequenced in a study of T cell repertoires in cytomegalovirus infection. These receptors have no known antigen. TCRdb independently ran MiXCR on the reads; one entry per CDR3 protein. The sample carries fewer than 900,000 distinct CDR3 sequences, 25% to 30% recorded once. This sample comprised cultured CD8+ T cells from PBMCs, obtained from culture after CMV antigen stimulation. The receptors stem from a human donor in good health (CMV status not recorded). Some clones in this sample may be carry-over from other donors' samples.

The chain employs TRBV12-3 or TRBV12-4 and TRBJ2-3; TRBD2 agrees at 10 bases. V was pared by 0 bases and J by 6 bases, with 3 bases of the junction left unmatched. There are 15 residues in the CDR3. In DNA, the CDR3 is TGTGCCAGCAGTTTAGCTAGCGGGGGGTGGGATACGCAGTATTTT. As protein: CASSLASGGWDTQYF.

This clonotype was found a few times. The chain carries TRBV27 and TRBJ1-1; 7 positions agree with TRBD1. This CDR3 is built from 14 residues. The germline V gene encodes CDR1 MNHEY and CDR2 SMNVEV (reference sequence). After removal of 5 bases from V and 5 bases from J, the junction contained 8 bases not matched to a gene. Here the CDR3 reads CASSAPGGGTEAFF. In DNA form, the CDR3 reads TGTGCCAGCAGTGCCCCAGGGGGAGGGACTGAAGCTTTCTTT.

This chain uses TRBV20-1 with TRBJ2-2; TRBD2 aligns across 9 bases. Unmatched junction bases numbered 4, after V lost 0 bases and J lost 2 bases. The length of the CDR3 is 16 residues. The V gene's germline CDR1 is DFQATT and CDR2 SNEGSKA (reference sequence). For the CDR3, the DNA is TGCAGTGCTAGAGATCCTAGCGGGGCTAACACCGGGGAGCTGTTTTTT. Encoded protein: CSARDPSGANTGELFF.

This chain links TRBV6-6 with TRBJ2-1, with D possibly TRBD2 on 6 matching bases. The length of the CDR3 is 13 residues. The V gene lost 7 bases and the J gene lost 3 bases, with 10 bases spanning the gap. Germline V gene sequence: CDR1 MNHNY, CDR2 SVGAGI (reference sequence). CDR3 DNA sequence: TGTGCCAGCATCGGGGGAGTCTACAATGAGCAGTTCTTC. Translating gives CASIGGVYNEQFF.

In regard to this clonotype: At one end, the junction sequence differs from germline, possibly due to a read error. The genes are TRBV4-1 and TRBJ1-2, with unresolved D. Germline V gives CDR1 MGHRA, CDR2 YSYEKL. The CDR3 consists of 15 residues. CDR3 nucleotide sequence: TGTGCCAGCAGCCCCTATTTACAAGGAGAGTATGGCTACACCTTC. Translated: CASSPYLQGEYGYTF.

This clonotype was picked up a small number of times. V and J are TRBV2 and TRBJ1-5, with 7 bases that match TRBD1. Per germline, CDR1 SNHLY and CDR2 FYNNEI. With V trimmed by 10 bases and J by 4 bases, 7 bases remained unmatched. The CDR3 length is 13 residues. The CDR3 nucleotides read TGTGCCACAGACCCAGGGGGAAATCAGCCCCAGCATTTT. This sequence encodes CATDPGGNQPQHF.

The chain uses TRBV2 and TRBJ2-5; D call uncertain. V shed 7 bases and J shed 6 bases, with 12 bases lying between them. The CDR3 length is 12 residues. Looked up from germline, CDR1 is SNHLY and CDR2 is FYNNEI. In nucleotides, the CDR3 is TGTGCCAGCACATTGTTCCTAAAGACCCAGTACTTC. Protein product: CASTLFLKTQYF.

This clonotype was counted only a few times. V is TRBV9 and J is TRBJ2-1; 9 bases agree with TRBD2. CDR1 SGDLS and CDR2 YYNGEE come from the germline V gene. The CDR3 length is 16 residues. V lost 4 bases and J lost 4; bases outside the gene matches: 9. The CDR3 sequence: CASSSGGIHPYNEQFF. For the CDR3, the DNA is TGTGCCAGCAGCAGCGGGGGGATCCACCCTTACAATGAGCAGTTCTTC.

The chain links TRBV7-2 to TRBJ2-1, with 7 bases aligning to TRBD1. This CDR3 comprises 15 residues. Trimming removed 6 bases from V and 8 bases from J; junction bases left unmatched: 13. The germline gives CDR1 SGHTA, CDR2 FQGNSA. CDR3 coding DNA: TGTGCCAGCAGTTCCCGGAACAGGGGTTTCCATGAGCAGTTCTTC. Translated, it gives CASSSRNRGFHEQFF.